Following are 14 T cell receptor beta chains from one sample sequenced in a study of blood T cell repertoires in COVID-19 (dated by TCRdb to about 2020). Receptor amplification or capture employed the immunoSEQ multiplex PCR assay. The table comes from immuneACCESS by way of TCRdb, which keeps in-frame sequences with V and J called. Part of the clones is missing from these tables; in studies checked, under half for an unresolved V gene and the rest for unknown reasons. For this sample the table gives roughly 210,000 clones, of which 80% to 90% were detected only once. Around 7% of the sample lies in the top ten. Sequenced: PBMCs or T cells enriched from blood (not recorded which). The receptors here all came from a man aged 25 to 40 in a cohort exposed to, infected with or recovered from COVID-19 (not recorded which).

This clone was found many times. The chain is built from TRBV7-2 and TRBJ1-1; D call uncertain. The CDR3 has 14 residues. Germline lookup yields CDR1 SGHTA and CDR2 FQGNSA. With 1 base removed from V and 10 bases from J, the gap between germline ends came to 16 bases. CDR3 nucleotide sequence: TGTGCCAGCAGCTTAGGCGGGTTCACCCCGGGAGCTTTCTTT. This gives the protein CASSLGGFTPGAFF.

This clone was found once. The J gene is TRBJ1-3, the V gene TRBV5-1; D is uncertain. The CDR3 length is 15 residues. Between the trimmed V and J ends, which lost 4 bases and 0 bases, there was a span of 11 bases. CDR1 is SGHRS and CDR2 is YFSETQ in the germline V gene. The CDR3 bases are TGCGCCAGCAGCCTAAACGGTGACTCTGGAAACACCATATATTTT. Amino acid sequence: CASSLNGDSGNTIYF. Supplemented by reference TRBV5-1 and TRBJ1-3, the full variable domain reads KAGVTQTPRYLIKTRGQQVTLSCSPISGHRSVSWYQQTPGQGLQFLFEYFSETQRNKGNFPGRFSGRQFSNSRSEMNVSTLELGDSALYLCASSLNGDSGNTIYFGEGSWLTVV.

The chain uses TRBV5-8 and TRBJ1-2, with D maybe TRBD1 (5 bases). Trimming cost V 3 bases and J 2 bases, with 14 bases left between them. Germline CDR1 and CDR2: SGHTS and YDEGEE. CDR3 length: 15 amino acids. The CDR3 reads CASSSRQRPNYGYTF. DNA for the CDR3: TGTGCCAGCAGCTCGCGACAGAGACCGAACTATGGCTACACCTTC.

The gene calls are TRBV13 and TRBJ2-7, with 12 bases identical to TRBD1. The CDR3 extends over 14 amino acids. Germline lookup yields CDR1 PRHDT and CDR2 FYEKMQ (reference sequence). J was trimmed by 6 bases and V by 6 bases; bases with no gene match: 6. In nucleotides, the CDR3 is TGTGCCAGCAGGACCGGGACAGGGGGCGGCGAGCAGTACTTC. This sequence encodes CASRTGTGGGEQYF. The entire variable domain, with the rest obtained from reference TRBV13 and TRBJ2-7, is as follows: AAGVIQSPRHLIKEKRETATLKCYPIPRHDTVYWYQQGPGQDPQFLISFYEKMQSDKGSIPDRFSAQQFSDYHSELNMSSLELGDSALYFCASRTGTGGGEQYFGPGTRLTVT.

The rearrangement joins TRBV6-2 or TRBV6-3 to TRBJ2-1; TRBD2 aligns across 10 bases. V gave up 6 bases and J gave up 7 bases; unmatched junction bases: 12. This CDR3 region has 16 residues. Germline values: CDR1 MNHEY, CDR2 SVGEGT. This CDR3 is CASSRQLAGRRNEQFF. CDR3 in DNA: TGTGCCAGCAGCCGACAACTAGCGGGAAGGCGAAATGAGCAGTTCTTC.

V is TRBV19 and J is TRBJ2-1; TRBD2 matches 16 bases. CDR1 is LNHDA and CDR2 is SQIVND in the germline V gene (reference sequence). This CDR3 is built from 18 residues. V lost 6 bases, J lost 4 bases, and 9 bases stayed unmatched. The CDR3 DNA follows: TGTGCCAGTAGACCGGGACTAGCGGGAGGGCTAGATTACAATGAGCAGTTCTTC. Translated, it gives CASRPGLAGGLDYNEQFF.

The chain employs TRBV6-4 and TRBJ2-2; possibly TRBD1 for D (5 bases). Germline V gene data show CDR1 as MRHNA and CDR2 as SNTAGT. Trimming cost V 0 bases and J 3 bases, with 17 bases left between them. CDR3 size: 18 residues. CDR3 region: CASSDSYLRQGDTGELFF. For the CDR3, the DNA is TGTGCCAGCAGTGACTCGTACCTAAGGCAGGGTGACACCGGGGAGCTGTTTTTT.

The chain employs TRBV27 and TRBJ1-1, with D perhaps TRBD1 (6 bases). The CDR3 sequence is 13 residues long. CDR1 is MNHEY, CDR2 SMNVEV, per germline (reference sequence). Between the trimmed V and J ends, which lost 5 bases and 3 bases, there was a span of 10 bases. For the CDR3, the DNA is TGTGCCAGCAGTAAACAGGGCTACACTGAAGCTTTCTTT. As protein: CASSKQGYTEAFF.

The rearrangement links TRBV9 to TRBJ2-1, with D tentatively TRBD1 (6 bases). CDR1 and CDR2 from the germline V gene are SGDLS and YYNGEE. CDR3 size: 15 residues. V was pared by 2 bases and J by 7 bases, with 16 bases between. In DNA form, the CDR3 reads TGTGCCAGCAGCGTTTGGGCAGGGGCAGAGAATGAGCAGTTCTTC. Translating gives CASSVWAGAENEQFF.

The chain carries TRBV28 and TRBJ2-3; 14 positions agree with TRBD2. Germline V gene data show CDR1 as MDHEN and CDR2 as SYDVKM. The CDR3 is 18 residues long. Trimming at V came to 6 bases and at J to 0 bases, leaving 8 bases not matched to a gene. The CDR3 loop reads CASSPIRTSGRSTDTQYF. CDR3 bases: TGTGCCAGCAGCCCCATCCGGACTAGCGGGAGGAGCACAGATACGCAGTATTTT.

The J gene is TRBJ2-7, the V gene TRBV7-2, with D unresolved. The CDR3 is made up of 13 amino acids. Looked up from germline, CDR1 is SGHTA and CDR2 is FQGNSA. V was shortened by 2 bases and J by 4 bases, with 9 bases between the two germline ends. CDR3 sequence: CASSLRQSYEQYF. The CDR3 DNA follows: TGTGCCAGCAGCTTAAGACAATCATACGAGCAGTACTTC. The whole variable domain, filled in from reference TRBV7-2 and TRBJ2-7, reads GAGVSQSPSNKVTEKGKDVELRCDPISGHTALYWYRQSLGQGLEFLIYFQGNSAPDKSGLPSDRFSAERTGGSVSTLTIQRTQQEDSAVYLCASSLRQSYEQYFGPGTRLTVT.

The chain uses TRBV12-3 or TRBV12-4 and TRBJ2-1; a possible D gene is TRBD2 (6 bases). There are 12 residues in the CDR3. Trimming took off 4 bases at V and 8 bases at J, with 9 bases between the two ends. DNA of the CDR3: TGTGCCAGCAGTTGGGCGGGGTATGAGCAGTTCTTC. Translating it yields CASSWAGYEQFF.

V and J are TRBV24-1 and TRBJ2-7; D unresolved. Germline lookup yields CDR1 KGHDR and CDR2 SFDVKD. The ends were cut back, 8 bases at V and 0 bases at J, with 13 bases in the middle. The CDR3 covers 14 residues. CDR3 sequence (DNA): TGTGCCACCACCCTCCCCTCCGGCTCCTACGAGCAGTACTTC. This codes for CATTLPSGSYEQYF.

V is TRBV6-4 and J is TRBJ2-2, with 8 bases aligning to TRBD2. Per germline, CDR1 MRHNA and CDR2 SNTAGT. After removal of 6 bases from V and 0 bases from J, the junction contained 9 bases not matched to a gene. This CDR3 has 17 residues. Here the CDR3 DNA reads TGTGCCAGCAGCCCGACTAGCGCCCACGCGAACACCGGGGAGCTGTTTTTT. Amino acid sequence: CASSPTSAHANTGELFF.